The 24 T cell receptor beta chains below were found in one sample sequenced in a study of radiotherapy plus CTLA-4 blockade in lung cancer. Data came from immunoSEQ multiplex PCR; TCRdb stores just in-frame clones and leaves some out. The data show roughly 120,000 clones, 78% seen once. Sequencing used peripheral blood, obtained from a patient treated with radiotherapy plus ipilimumab. Receptors were obtained from a human donor with non-small cell lung cancer who had a partial response to radiotherapy plus ipilimumab.

About this clone itself: At the DNA level, this CDR3 is encoded by other sequences in the same sample as well. The chain carries TRBV5-6 and TRBJ2-5; perhaps TRBD1 as D (5 bases). The germline V gene encodes CDR1 SGHDT and CDR2 YYEEEE. V was shortened by 5 bases and J by 0 bases, with 8 bases between the two germline ends. CDR3 length equals 13 residues. The chain's CDR3 is CASSRQNQETQYF. The CDR3 bases are TGTGCCAGCAGTCGACAGAACCAAGAGACCCAGTACTTC. The whole variable domain, filled in from reference TRBV5-6 and TRBJ2-5, reads DAGVTQSPTHLIKTRGQQVTLRCSPKSGHDTVSWYQQALGQGPQFIFQYYEEEERQRGNFPDRFSGHQFPNYSSELNVNALLLGDSALYLCASSRQNQETQYFGPGTRLLVL.

This clone showed up just once. The chain has TRBV2 and TRBJ2-5; a weak D match, TRBD2 (6 bases). V lost 6 bases and J lost 5, with 13 bases in between. Germline-derived CDR1 and CDR2 are SNHLY and FYNNEI. CDR3 length: 13 amino acids. CDR3 nucleotide sequence: TGTGCCAGCAGCCCCACGGGGGTGGAGACCCAGTACTTC. Translated, it gives CASSPTGVETQYF.

The chain is built from TRBV18 and TRBJ2-5, with D possibly matching TRBD2 (5 bases). The CDR3 runs 15 residues. Germline CDR1 KGHSH, CDR2 LQKENI. The ends were cut back, 0 bases at V and 3 bases at J, with 11 bases in the middle. DNA of the CDR3: TGTGCCAGCTCACCACCCCGGACTCCAAAAGAGACCCAGTACTTC. It yields the protein CASSPPRTPKETQYF.

The chain has TRBV4-3 and TRBJ1-4; 9 bases line up with TRBD1. The junction had 7 bases not matched to a gene; V was cut back by 4 bases and J by 7 bases. The CDR3 is 15 amino acids. The germline CDR1 and CDR2 sequences are LGHNA and YSLEER. DNA for the CDR3: TGCGCCAGCAGCCCACAGGGACAGGGCCCTGAAAAACTGTTTTTT. This translates into CASSPQGQGPEKLFF.

This clone appeared once. The V call is TRBV18, the J call TRBJ2-1; weak D call: TRBD1 (6 bases). The CDR3 has 16 residues. Per the germline V gene, CDR1 is KGHSH and CDR2 is LQKENI. Trimming took off 0 bases at V and 3 bases at J, with 12 bases between the two ends. In nucleotides, the CDR3 is TGTGCCAGCTCACCACCCGCAGGGGAAGGCTACAATGAGCAGTTCTTC. It translates to CASSPPAGEGYNEQFF.

This chain links TRBV7-8 with TRBJ2-6, with a weak D call TRBD1 (6 bases). V dropped 6 bases and J dropped 1 base, with 10 bases sitting between them. Germline-derived CDR1 and CDR2 are SGHVS and FQNEAQ. The CDR3 is made up of 15 amino acids. Here the CDR3 reads CASRIRGSGANVLTF. DNA of the CDR3: TGTGCCAGCAGGATAAGGGGGTCTGGGGCCAACGTCCTGACTTTC. Supplemented by reference TRBV7-8 and TRBJ2-6, the full variable domain reads GAGVSQSPRYKVAKRGQDVALRCDPISGHVSLFWYQQALGQGPEFLTYFQNEAQLDKSGLPSDRFFAERPEGSVSTLKIQRTQQEDSAVYLCASRIRGSGANVLTFGAGSRLTVL.

This clone was seen only once. The genes are TRBV4-3 and TRBJ2-7; possibly TRBD1 for D (6 bases). The CDR3 spans 18 residues. Trimming took 4 bases from V and 0 from J, leaving 22 bases between them. The germline CDR1 and CDR2 sequences are LGHNA and YSLEER. CDR3 sequence reads: CASSLRGGFPQNSYEQYV. The CDR3 bases are TGCGCCAGCAGCCTGCGAGGGGGTTTCCCCCAAAACTCCTACGAGCAGTACGTC.

The V call is TRBV7-2, the J call TRBJ2-3, with 12 bases lining up with TRBD2. CDR1 and CDR2 from the germline V gene are SGHTA and FQGNSA. Losses at the gene ends were 3 bases for V and 5 bases for J; bases not matched to a gene: 6. CDR3 length: 16 amino acids. CDR3 bases: TGTGCCAGCAGCTTGACTAGCGGGAGTCAGATAGATACGCAGTATTTT. Translated: CASSLTSGSQIDTQYF.

The chain carries TRBV6-4 and TRBJ1-1; possible D gene TRBD1, 6 bases. Trimming stripped 6 bases from V and 4 bases from J, with 15 bases between. CDR1 MRHNA and CDR2 SNTAGT come from the germline V gene. CDR3 length equals 14 residues. The CDR3 DNA is TGTGCCAGCAGCCCTGGGGGGGCCAGCACTGAAGCTTTCTTT. Its translation is CASSPGGASTEAFF.

This chain connects TRBV11-2 to TRBJ1-1; possibly TRBD1 for D (5 bases). With 5 bases removed from V and 6 bases from J, the gap between germline ends came to 19 bases. The germline CDR1 and CDR2 sequences are SGHAT and FQNNGV. The CDR3 sequence is 15 residues long. The CDR3 protein is CASSNSQENHPEAFF. The DNA of the CDR3 is TGTGCCAGCAGCAACTCACAGGAAAACCACCCTGAAGCTTTCTTT.

The rearrangement joins TRBV5-1 to TRBJ2-7; 8 bases are a match to TRBD2. CDR3 length equals 16 residues. V lost 0 bases and J lost 1; bases outside the gene matches: 6. Germline assignment: CDR1 SGHRS and CDR2 YFSETQ. The chain's CDR3 is CASSLDLTSESYEQYF. CDR3 coding DNA: TGCGCCAGCAGCTTGGATTTGACTAGCGAGTCCTACGAGCAGTACTTC.

The chain carries TRBV28 and TRBJ1-5, with 7 nucleotides matching TRBD1. The V and J ends lost 3 bases and 2 bases, in that order; junction bases with no gene match: 7. CDR1 and CDR2 (germline): MDHEN, SYDVKM. The CDR3 consists of 16 residues. The CDR3 DNA reads as TGTGCCAGCAGTTTGGGCAGGGGGTTCGGCAATCAGCCCCAGCATTTT. This codes for CASSLGRGFGNQPQHF.

The V call is TRBV5-4, the J call TRBJ2-2; TRBD2 agrees at 9 bases. Germline V lookup: CDR1 SGHNT, CDR2 YYREEE (reference sequence). This CDR3 spans 16 amino acids. The ends lost 4 bases at V and 4 bases at J; junction bases unmatched: 8. The CDR3 bases are TGTGCCAGCAGCCCTTCCGCGGGAGGGGGCACCGGGGAGCTGTTTTTT. Amino acid sequence: CASSPSAGGGTGELFF.

This clone has a single count. The V gene is TRBV9, the J gene TRBJ2-3, with D maybe TRBD2 (5 bases). CDR1 is SGDLS and CDR2 is YYNGEE in the germline V gene. The CDR3 runs to 14 residues. The ends were cut back, 0 bases at V and 2 bases at J, with 7 bases in the middle. CDR3 bases: TGTGCCAGCAGCGTAGCGCTAGCCACAGATACGCAGTATTTT. Residues: CASSVALATDTQYF.

The rearrangement links TRBV10-3 to TRBJ2-4, with 7 bases lining up with TRBD1. This CDR3 region has 14 residues. After removal of 0 bases from V and 8 bases from J, the junction contained 4 bases not matched to a gene. Germline CDR1 is ENHRY and CDR2 is SYGVKD. The CDR3 DNA reads as TGTGCCATCAGTGAGTCGACAGGGTTAGACATTCAGTACTTC. This translates into CAISESTGLDIQYF.

The CDR3 protein is CASRVLRDSYGYTF. The CDR3 DNA is TGTGCCAGCAGGGTACTCCGGGACAGCTATGGCTACACCTTC. The rearrangement links TRBV2 to TRBJ1-2; 7 bases are a match to TRBD1. Germline-derived CDR1 and CDR2 are SNHLY and FYNNEI. The length of the CDR3 is 14 residues. Germline trimming cut 6 bases from V and 4 bases from J; bases unmatched to any gene: 8.

Only one count was recorded for this clone. This sequence joins TRBV6-5 and TRBJ2-1, with 11 bases identical to TRBD1. CDR1 is MNHEY, CDR2 SVGAGI, per germline. V was pared by 6 bases and J by 3 bases, with 4 bases of the junction left unmatched. There are 15 residues in the CDR3. The CDR3: CASRRDRGIYNEQFF. The CDR3 DNA sequence: TGTGCCAGCAGAAGGGACAGGGGGATCTACAATGAGCAGTTCTTC.

The DNA of the CDR3 is TGCGCCAGCAGCAACGGGGGAGTTTCCTACGAGCAGTACTTC. This codes for CASSNGGVSYEQYF. V is TRBV5-1 and J is TRBJ2-7, with TRBD2 as a possible D gene (6 bases). CDR3 length: 14 amino acids. CDR1 SGHRS and CDR2 YFSETQ come from the germline V gene. V lost 4 bases and J lost 1, with 12 bases in between.

The chain employs TRBV7-8 and TRBJ1-5, with TRBD1 matching 8 bases. Trimming at V came to 5 bases and at J to 7 bases, leaving 10 bases not matched to a gene. The CDR3 spans 15 residues. Germline assignment: CDR1 SGHVS and CDR2 FQNEAQ. CDR3 sequence reads: CASSPGQGLGQPQHF. CDR3 in DNA: TGTGCCAGCAGCCCAGGACAGGGCCTGGGGCAGCCCCAGCATTTT.

V usage is TRBV18 and J usage is TRBJ2-7, with 7 bases that match TRBD2. Trimming removed 2 bases from V and 5 bases from J; junction bases left unmatched: 0. The CDR3 runs to 12 residues. Germline V gene lookup returns CDR1 KGHSH and CDR2 LQKENI. CDR3 sequence: CASSPGGDEQYV. The CDR3 coding sequence is TGTGCCAGCTCACCAGGGGGGGACGAGCAGTACGTC.

The genes are TRBV28 and TRBJ1-4, with unresolved D. The CDR3 consists of 15 residues. Looked up from germline, CDR1 is MDHEN and CDR2 is SYDVKM. V gave up 5 bases and J gave up 8 bases, with 18 bases separating them. The CDR3 DNA follows: TGTGCCAGCAGTCCCGGTGGGCGGGTTAGGGAAAAACTGTTTTTT. This translates into CASSPGGRVREKLFF.

This chain uses TRBV7-9 with TRBJ2-3, with D hard to call. There are 12 residues in the CDR3. Trimming left V 8 bases short and J 5 bases short, with 11 bases between. In germline, CDR1 is SEHNR, CDR2 FQNEAQ (reference sequence). CDR3 in DNA: TGTGCCAGCGCTACAGATTTAGATACGCAGTATTTT. Translating gives CASATDLDTQYF.

The chain joins TRBV6-5 to TRBJ1-1; TRBD1 agrees at 10 bases. The CDR3 totals 15 residues. Germline V gives CDR1 MNHEY, CDR2 SVGAGI. J was trimmed by 1 base and V by 5 bases; bases with no gene match: 4. The CDR3 DNA sequence: TGTGCCAGCAGTGGTAGACAGGGGGCGAACACTGAAGCTTTCTTT. This translates into CASSGRQGANTEAFF.

The chain joins TRBV15 to TRBJ2-2, with D perhaps TRBD1 (5 bases). Trimming left V 0 bases short and J 13 bases short, with 12 bases between. This CDR3 contains 13 residues. The germline gives CDR1 LNHNV, CDR2 YYDKDF (reference sequence). CDR3 sequence (DNA): TGTGCCACCAGCAGAGATGGGGCAGGCGGGCTGTTTTTT. Translated: CATSRDGAGGLFF.